What follows are 23 T cell receptor beta chains derived from one specimen sequenced in a study of blood T cell repertoires in COVID-19. This table comes from immunoSEQ multiplex PCR, and its TCRdb copy is limited to in-frame clones, with some not included. The profile shows some 68,000 clones, roughly nine tenths of them singletons. Source material: peripheral blood. Every receptor here comes from a woman in her 50s with COVID-19, enrolled during active disease.

The chain joins TRBV18 to TRBJ2-7; D is perhaps TRBD1 (5 bases). The V end was cut by 5 bases, the J end by 0 bases, with 14 bases between. The germline gives CDR1 KGHSH, CDR2 LQKENI. The CDR3 sequence is 15 residues long. The CDR3, as DNA: TGTGCCAGCTCATCTACCAGGGTTGGCTCCTACGAGCAGTACTTC. Its protein is CASSSTRVGSYEQYF.

The chain joins TRBV6-4 to TRBJ1-1; 7 nucleotides line up with TRBD1. CDR1 is MRHNA and CDR2 is SNTAGT in the germline V gene. There are 14 residues in the CDR3. The junction had 5 bases not matched to a gene; V was cut back by 2 bases and J by 5 bases. The CDR3 DNA sequence: TGTGCCAGCAGTGACGGTAACAGGGGTACTGAAGCTTTCTTT. It is translated as CASSDGNRGTEAFF.

The chain couples TRBV10-2 to TRBJ2-7; D is possibly TRBD1 (6 bases). V was trimmed by 6 bases and J by 3 bases, leaving 9 bases between them. The germline V gene encodes CDR1 WSHSY and CDR2 SAAADI. The CDR3 length is 12 residues. The DNA for the CDR3 is TGCGCCAGCAGCCGGGACAACTACGAGCAGTACTTC. It is translated as CASSRDNYEQYF.

The chain carries TRBV2 and TRBJ2-7, with D possibly TRBD1 on 5 matching bases. This CDR3 is 13 amino acids long. CDR1 is SNHLY, CDR2 FYNNEI, per germline. The V gene lost 3 bases and the J gene lost 9 bases, with 15 bases spanning the gap. CDR3 protein: CASSELQARRQYF. The CDR3 region has the DNA TGTGCCAGCAGTGAGTTACAGGCGCGCCGGCAGTACTTC.

The chain combines TRBV24-1 with TRBJ2-1; TRBD2 matches 8 bases. The CDR3 spans 15 residues. CDR1 is KGHDR, CDR2 SFDVKD, per germline. V lost 6 bases and J lost 8; bases outside the gene matches: 11. CDR3 sequence (DNA): TGTGCCACCAGTCTTATCCGGGAGGGGTGGGATGAGCAGTTCTTC. It is translated as CATSLIREGWDEQFF.

The chain links TRBV12-3 or TRBV12-4 to TRBJ2-1; D not certain. CDR3 length: 13 amino acids. V shed 3 bases and J shed 7 bases, with 10 bases lying between them. The CDR3 spells CASSLSRNNEQFF. The CDR3 DNA reads TGTGCCAGCAGTTTGTCTAGGAATAATGAGCAGTTCTTC.

The chain carries TRBV28 and TRBJ1-2; perhaps TRBD1 as D (6 bases). The CDR3 is 13 amino acids. Germline V gives CDR1 MDHEN, CDR2 SYDVKM. Trimming left V 5 bases short and J 7 bases short, with 14 bases between. As DNA, the CDR3 is TGTGCCAGCAGTAAAACAGGGAAGGGTGGCTACACCTTC. Translating it yields CASSKTGKGGYTF.

The chain has TRBV9 and TRBJ2-2; D gene ambiguous. Germline CDR1 SGDLS, CDR2 YYNGEE. V shed 0 bases and J shed 4 bases, with 4 bases lying between them. The CDR3 spans 13 residues. The CDR3 protein is CASSVALTGELFF. CDR3 bases: TGTGCCAGCAGCGTAGCCCTCACCGGGGAGCTGTTTTTT.

The chain carries TRBV5-4 and TRBJ1-2; D not certain. Germline loops: CDR1 SGHNT, CDR2 YYREEE (reference sequence). V lost 0 bases to trimming and J lost 4 bases, with 4 bases between them. The CDR3 contains 12 residues. The CDR3 region is CASSLDSYGYTF. The CDR3 region has the DNA TGTGCCAGCAGCTTGGATAGCTATGGCTACACCTTC.

This clone has only one observation. The V call is TRBV19, the J call TRBJ1-1, with a tentative D call TRBD1 (6 bases). V was trimmed by 6 bases and J by 4 bases, leaving 24 bases between them. The CDR3 is 17 residues long. CDR1 and CDR2 from the germline V gene are LNHDA and SQIVND (reference sequence). The CDR3 sequence is CASSSRAGVLSGTEAFF. The CDR3 DNA reads as TGTGCCAGTAGCTCGCGGGCAGGGGTTCTAAGCGGCACTGAAGCTTTCTTT.

The chain uses TRBV28 and TRBJ1-6; 8 positions agree with TRBD1. Germline loops: CDR1 MDHEN, CDR2 SYDVKM. V was pared by 2 bases and J by 11 bases, with 8 bases of the junction left unmatched. This CDR3 spans 15 amino acids. The CDR3, as DNA: TGTGCCAGCAGTTTACCACAAGGACAGGGAACACCCCTCCACTTT. Its protein product is CASSLPQGQGTPLHF.

V and J are TRBV7-2 and TRBJ2-5; D is perhaps TRBD2 (5 bases). The CDR3 spans 13 residues. CDR1 and CDR2 from the germline V gene are SGHTA and FQGNSA. With 5 bases removed from V and 1 base from J, the gap between germline ends came to 8 bases. CDR3 region: CASSRTAQETQYF. For the CDR3, the DNA is TGTGCCAGCAGCCGGACTGCCCAAGAGACCCAGTACTTC.

The chain carries TRBV10-2 and TRBJ1-4, with D hard to call. The CDR3 length is 13 residues. Trimming took off 6 bases at V and 6 bases at J, with 11 bases between the two ends. CDR1 and CDR2 from the germline V gene are WSHSY and SAAADI. The CDR3 reads CASRSAAYEKLFF. The CDR3 DNA sequence: TGCGCCAGCAGGTCGGCAGCGTATGAAAAACTGTTTTTT.

V gene TRBV7-9 combines with J gene TRBJ2-2; TRBD2 aligns across 8 bases. V lost 5 bases and J lost 4; bases outside the gene matches: 6. This CDR3 contains 15 residues. The germline CDR1 and CDR2 sequences are SEHNR and FQNEAQ (reference sequence). The CDR3 sequence: CASSPRGTSTGELFF. In DNA form, the CDR3 reads TGTGCCAGCAGCCCCCGAGGGACTAGCACCGGGGAGCTGTTTTTT.

This rearrangement joins TRBV19 to TRBJ1-6; no reliable D call. CDR3 length: 14 amino acids. The ends were cut back, 10 bases at V and 9 bases at J, with 19 bases in the middle. Per the germline V gene, CDR1 is LNHDA and CDR2 is SQIVND (reference sequence). CDR3 sequence reads: CAIADLRPGSPLHF. CDR3 nucleotide sequence: TGTGCCATCGCGGATCTTCGGCCGGGTTCACCCCTCCACTTT.

The V call is TRBV6-6, the J call TRBJ1-2; D remains unclear. This CDR3 is 13 amino acids long. CDR1 and CDR2 (germline): MNHNY, SVGAGI (reference sequence). The V gene lost 5 bases and the J gene lost 0 bases, with 7 bases spanning the gap. The CDR3 reads CASSPGSNYGYTF. For the CDR3, the DNA is TGTGCCAGCAGTCCCGGTTCTAACTATGGCTACACCTTC.

The rearrangement links TRBV11-2 to TRBJ2-1, with D possibly TRBD1 on 6 matching bases. Trimming stripped 4 bases from V and 0 bases from J, with 22 bases between. The CDR3 is 19 residues long. Germline V gene sequence: CDR1 SGHAT, CDR2 FQNNGV. As DNA, the CDR3 is TGTGCCAGCAGCTCAATACAGGGTAGTCGAGACAGCTCCTACAATGAGCAGTTCTTC. This translates into CASSSIQGSRDSSYNEQFF.

The chain links TRBV15 to TRBJ1-5; D is uncertain. The V gene lost 4 bases and the J gene lost 1 base, with 8 bases spanning the gap. Germline V gene lookup returns CDR1 LNHNV and CDR2 YYDKDF (reference sequence). CDR3 length equals 14 residues. This CDR3 is CATSIPPSNQPQHF. CDR3 nucleotides: TGTGCCACCAGCATCCCCCCGAGCAATCAGCCCCAGCATTTT.

The chain carries TRBV6-5 and TRBJ1-2; tentatively, D is TRBD1 (5 bases). Trimming left V 6 bases short and J 4 bases short, with 6 bases between. The CDR3 consists of 11 residues. CDR1 and CDR2 from the germline V gene are MNHEY and SVGAGI. In nucleotides, the CDR3 is TGTGCCAGCAGAGGGGTCTATGGCTACACCTTC. Translating it yields CASRGVYGYTF.

This clone showed up just a few times. The CDR3 DNA follows: TGTGCCAGCAGCCGATCCCCCCTAAGCACTAATGAAAAACTGTTTTTT. It translates to CASSRSPLSTNEKLFF. The V call is TRBV7-8, the J call TRBJ1-4; no clear D. The V gene lost 5 bases and the J gene lost 2 bases, with 15 bases spanning the gap. From germline, CDR1 is SGHVS and CDR2 FQNEAQ. This CDR3 comprises 16 residues.

This clone was seen just once. V usage is TRBV5-4 and J usage is TRBJ2-3; 8 positions agree with TRBD1. Germline-derived CDR1 and CDR2 are SGHNT and YYREEE (reference sequence). The CDR3 consists of 15 residues. The V and J ends lost 5 bases and 2 bases, in that order; junction bases with no gene match: 7. The CDR3 is CASSLDRGYTDTQYF. The CDR3, as DNA: TGTGCCAGCAGTTTAGACAGGGGTTACACAGATACGCAGTATTTT.

The chain couples TRBV7-8 to TRBJ2-2, with a tentative D call TRBD2 (6 bases). There are 15 residues in the CDR3. V shed 0 bases and J shed 5 bases, with 10 bases lying between them. Germline V gene data show CDR1 as SGHVS and CDR2 as FQNEAQ. In DNA, the CDR3 is TGTGCCAGCAGCTTAGCGGGAGGAAGTACCGGGGAGCTGTTTTTT. Amino acids: CASSLAGGSTGELFF.

This chain uses TRBV5-4 with TRBJ2-1; 9 bases are a match to TRBD2. Trimming removed 3 bases from V and 7 bases from J; junction bases left unmatched: 2. Germline CDR1 reads SGHNT; CDR2 reads YYREEE (reference sequence). CDR3 size: 13 residues. The CDR3 sequence is CASSSAGGNEQFF. As DNA, the CDR3 is TGTGCCAGCAGCTCGGCGGGGGGGAATGAGCAGTTCTTC. The full variable domain, rest sourced from reference TRBV5-4 and TRBJ2-1, is ETGVTQSPTHLIKTRGQQVTLRCSSQSGHNTVSWYQQALGQGPQFIFQYYREEENGRGNFPPRFSGLQFPNYSSELNVNALELDDSALYLCASSSAGGNEQFFGPGTRLTVL.